The 24 T cell receptor beta chains below come from one sample, sequenced in a study of blood T cell repertoires in COVID-19. The method was immunoSEQ multiplex PCR; TCRdb's version includes in-frame clones alone and lacks a portion of them. The table shows 150,000 or so clones, with approximately 83% occurring only once. The sequencing input was peripheral blood. The receptors shown here come from a man aged 55 to 70 with acute or convalescent COVID-19.

This clone was recorded a few times. The genes are TRBV28 and TRBJ1-2; the D gene is possibly TRBD1 (6 bases). The CDR3 has 15 residues. The V and J ends lost 8 bases and 5 bases respectively, with 21 bases between them. The V gene's germline CDR1 is MDHEN and CDR2 SYDVKM. CDR3 bases: TGTGCCAGCCGGCGCCTACAGGGTCAGGGATATGGCTACACCTTC. It translates to CASRRLQGQGYGYTF.

The V gene is TRBV7-8, the J gene TRBJ1-2, with TRBD1 identical over 11 bases. With V trimmed by 7 bases and J by 5 bases, 3 bases remained unmatched. The CDR3 covers 13 residues. The germline V gene has CDR1 SGHVS and CDR2 FQNEAQ. CDR3 loop: CASTRDRGYGYTF. As DNA, the CDR3 is TGTGCCAGCACCCGGGACAGGGGGTATGGCTACACCTTC.

The V call is TRBV7-2, the J call TRBJ1-2, with a possible D match to TRBD1 (5 bases). Germline lookup yields CDR1 SGHTA and CDR2 FQGNSA. The V end was cut by 1 base, the J end by 4 bases, with 10 bases between. CDR3 length equals 14 residues. The CDR3 DNA follows: TGTGCCAGCAGCTTAGTGACAGAGACCTATGGCTACACCTTC. This encodes CASSLVTETYGYTF. The complete variable domain, with remaining parts taken from reference TRBV7-2 and TRBJ1-2, reads GAGVSQSPSNKVTEKGKDVELRCDPISGHTALYWYRQSLGQGLEFLIYFQGNSAPDKSGLPSDRFSAERTGGSVSTLTIQRTQQEDSAVYLCASSLVTETYGYTFGSGTRLTVV.

In this sample, this clone turned up once. The genes are TRBV4-1 and TRBJ1-2; 8 bases are shared with TRBD1. Germline assignment: CDR1 MGHRA and CDR2 YSYEKL. V dropped 1 base and J dropped 8; count of bases not matched to a gene: 9. This CDR3 is 15 amino acids long. The CDR3 loop is CASSQVPGGLGGYTF. CDR3 sequence (DNA): TGCGCCAGCAGCCAAGTCCCAGGGGGCCTGGGGGGCTACACCTTC.

This clone appeared a single time. The rearrangement joins TRBV29-1 to TRBJ1-3; weak D call: TRBD1 (6 bases). Germline V gene sequence: CDR1 SQVTM, CDR2 ANQGSEA. V dropped 6 bases and J dropped 2 bases, with 11 bases sitting between them. This CDR3 region has 13 residues. The CDR3 nucleotides read TGCAGCGTGGGAGAGGGGGCTGGAAACACCATATATTTT. It encodes CSVGEGAGNTIYF.

This chain uses TRBV6-5 with TRBJ1-2, with D maybe TRBD1 (5 bases). Between the trimmed V and J ends, which lost 6 bases and 4 bases, there was a span of 15 bases. The length of the CDR3 is 14 residues. Per germline, CDR1 MNHEY and CDR2 SVGAGI. In nucleotides, the CDR3 is TGTGCCAGCAGAGGGGCTCTGGGCAGCTATGGCTACACCTTC. Protein sequence: CASRGALGSYGYTF.

The V and J genes are TRBV18 and TRBJ1-1, with no clear D. The CDR3 runs 14 residues. Trimming pared 6 bases from V and 8 bases from J, leaving 19 bases between. Germline values: CDR1 KGHSH, CDR2 LQKENI. The CDR3 DNA reads TGTGCCAGCTCCCCCGGTGGGCTCTTGCCCGAAGCTTTCTTT. Amino acids: CASSPGGLLPEAFF.

The chain has TRBV29-1 and TRBJ2-1, with 11 positions matching TRBD2. With 6 bases clipped from V and 6 bases from J, the junction kept 7 bases outside the gene matches. The germline CDR1 and CDR2 sequences are SQVTM and ANQGSEA. The CDR3 loop spans 14 amino acids. The CDR3: CSVIKLAGVNEQFF. The CDR3 DNA reads as TGCAGCGTGATCAAACTAGCGGGAGTCAATGAGCAGTTCTTC.

This chain connects TRBV30 to TRBJ2-3; 11 nucleotides align to TRBD2. CDR1 GTSNPN and CDR2 SVGIG come from the germline V gene (reference sequence). This CDR3 contains 18 residues. V lost 5 bases, J lost 0 bases, and 13 bases stayed unmatched. In DNA form, the CDR3 reads TGTGCCTGGGGCCTTTCTAGCGGGAGGACCATTAGCACAGATACGCAGTATTTT. It codes for CAWGLSSGRTISTDTQYF. The whole variable domain, remainder taken from reference TRBV30 and TRBJ2-3, is SQTIHQWPATLVQPVGSPLSLECTVEGTSNPNLYWYRQAAGRGLQLLFYSVGIGQISSEVPQNLSASRPQDRQFILSSKKLLLSDSGFYLCAWGLSSGRTISTDTQYFGPGTRLTVL.

The chain links TRBV30 to TRBJ1-6; a possible D gene is TRBD1 (5 bases). Germline V gene sequence: CDR1 GTSNPN, CDR2 SVGIG (reference sequence). The CDR3 has 14 residues. Trimming cost V 4 bases and J 10 bases, with 17 bases left between them. CDR3 amino acids: CAWKNGGRDSPLHF. CDR3 DNA: TGTGCCTGGAAAAACGGGGGACGAGACTCACCCCTCCACTTT.

This clone was detected a few times. The chain joins TRBV29-1 to TRBJ2-1; tentative D call: TRBD2 (6 bases). Trimming cost V 3 bases and J 5 bases, with 14 bases left between them. CDR3 size: 14 residues. CDR1 and CDR2 (germline): SQVTM, ANQGSEA. CDR3 amino acids: CSVDRGKSNNEQFF. As DNA, the CDR3 is TGCAGCGTTGACCGCGGGAAGTCAAACAATGAGCAGTTCTTC.

J is TRBJ2-2 and V is TRBV2, with D tentatively TRBD1 (5 bases). V gave up 7 bases and J gave up 4 bases, with 13 bases separating them. Germline V gene sequence: CDR1 SNHLY, CDR2 FYNNEI. The CDR3 has 14 residues. The CDR3 DNA reads as TGTGCCAGCACCCCCGTGGGGCGCACCGGGGAGCTGTTTTTT. Residues: CASTPVGRTGELFF.

The chain uses TRBV3-1 (or the pseudogene TRBV3-2) and TRBJ2-1; unclear D gene. Germline assignment: CDR1 LGHDT and CDR2 YNNKEL (reference sequence). The V gene lost 4 bases and the J gene lost 2 bases, with 12 bases spanning the gap. The CDR3 loop spans 15 amino acids. The DNA for the CDR3 is TGTGCCAGCAGCCCCTTGGGCAACACCTACAATGAGCAGTTCTTC. Protein product: CASSPLGNTYNEQFF.

In this sample, this clone turned up once. The chain recombines TRBV18 with TRBJ2-1; 10 bases match TRBD1. After removal of 5 bases from V and 5 bases from J, the junction contained 0 bases not matched to a gene. Germline lookup yields CDR1 KGHSH and CDR2 LQKENI. The CDR3 contains 13 residues. The CDR3 DNA is TGTGCCAGCTCAGGGACAGGGGACAATGAGCAGTTCTTC. Protein sequence: CASSGTGDNEQFF.

The chain is built from TRBV7-6 and TRBJ2-5; no firm D call. CDR1 and CDR2 (germline): SGHVS, FNYEAQ. This CDR3 has 15 amino acids. Between the trimmed V and J ends, which lost 0 bases and 5 bases, there was a span of 13 bases. CDR3 sequence: CASSLARQIVETQYF. The CDR3, as DNA: TGTGCCAGCAGCTTAGCGCGGCAGATAGTTGAGACCCAGTACTTC.

This clone was counted only a few times. This chain links TRBV12-3 or TRBV12-4 with TRBJ1-1, with TRBD1 matching 8 bases. Trimming cost V 7 bases and J 7 bases; bases outside gene matches: 8. This CDR3 is 13 amino acids long. The DNA for the CDR3 is TGTGCCAGCACCCAGACAGGGGTTAGTGAAGCTTTCTTT. Its protein is CASTQTGVSEAFF.

The chain joins TRBV24-1 to TRBJ2-1; no reliable D call. CDR1 and CDR2 (germline): KGHDR, SFDVKD. The CDR3 sequence is 15 residues long. The ends were cut back, 2 bases at V and 3 bases at J, with 10 bases in the middle. CDR3 DNA sequence: TGTGCCACCAGTGATTCTCGAGGAGTCTACAATGAGCAGTTCTTC. Its translation: CATSDSRGVYNEQFF.

V is TRBV24-1 and J is TRBJ2-3; 9 bases align to TRBD2. The V segment lost 7 bases and the J segment 0 bases; nucleotides outside the gene matches: 1. Germline CDR1 is KGHDR and CDR2 is SFDVKD. The CDR3 spans 14 residues. CDR3 residues: CATRSGRSTDTQYF. CDR3 DNA sequence: TGTGCCACCAGGAGCGGGAGGAGCACAGATACGCAGTATTTT.

V gene TRBV11-2 combines with J gene TRBJ2-2; tentatively, D is TRBD1 (5 bases). The germline V gene has CDR1 SGHAT and CDR2 FQNNGV. The ends were cut back, 6 bases at V and 6 bases at J, with 17 bases in the middle. The CDR3 has 15 amino acids. CDR3 bases: TGTGCCAGCAGGGGGCTCCGCGTTCGAGCCGGGGAGCTGTTTTTT. Encoded protein: CASRGLRVRAGELFF.

This rearrangement joins TRBV5-1 to TRBJ1-2; no clear D. Per germline, CDR1 SGHRS and CDR2 YFSETQ. Trimming removed 2 bases at V and 7 bases at J, with 18 bases between. This CDR3 contains 15 residues. The CDR3 protein is CASSLGGITYSGYTF. DNA of the CDR3: TGCGCCAGCAGCTTAGGAGGAATCACGTATTCTGGCTACACCTTC.

This chain joins TRBV18 and TRBJ2-1, with a possible D match to TRBD1 (6 bases). V was pared by 3 bases and J by 9 bases, with 15 bases between. Per the germline V gene, CDR1 is KGHSH and CDR2 is LQKENI. The CDR3 consists of 14 residues. The CDR3 DNA follows: TGTGCCAGCTCACCCGCCCAAGGGGGTACTGAGCAGTTCTTC. This codes for CASSPAQGGTEQFF.

The chain recombines TRBV5-1 with TRBJ2-4; no firm D call. Germline assignment: CDR1 SGHRS and CDR2 YFSETQ. The CDR3 consists of 15 residues. V lost 0 bases, J lost 6 bases, and 13 bases lay in between. This CDR3 is CASSLGGAPPNIQYF. The CDR3 DNA follows: TGCGCCAGCAGCTTGGGCGGTGCCCCCCCAAACATTCAGTACTTC.

The chain couples TRBV6-5 to TRBJ1-1, with TRBD1 identical over 9 bases. CDR1 MNHEY and CDR2 SVGAGI come from the germline V gene. CDR3 length equals 15 residues. The V and J ends lost 6 bases and 3 bases, in that order; junction bases with no gene match: 8. CDR3 DNA sequence: TGTGCCAGCAGGCTTAACAGGGGGCAGGACACTGAAGCTTTCTTT. Translated: CASRLNRGQDTEAFF.

This chain connects TRBV5-1 to TRBJ2-2, with TRBD2 matching 9 bases. The V and J ends lost 0 bases and 1 base, in that order; junction bases with no gene match: 1. This CDR3 is built from 16 residues. Germline V gives CDR1 SGHRS, CDR2 YFSETQ. The CDR3 DNA follows: TGCGCCAGCAGCTTGGAACTAGCGGGGAACACCGGGGAGCTGTTTTTT. It yields the protein CASSLELAGNTGELFF.